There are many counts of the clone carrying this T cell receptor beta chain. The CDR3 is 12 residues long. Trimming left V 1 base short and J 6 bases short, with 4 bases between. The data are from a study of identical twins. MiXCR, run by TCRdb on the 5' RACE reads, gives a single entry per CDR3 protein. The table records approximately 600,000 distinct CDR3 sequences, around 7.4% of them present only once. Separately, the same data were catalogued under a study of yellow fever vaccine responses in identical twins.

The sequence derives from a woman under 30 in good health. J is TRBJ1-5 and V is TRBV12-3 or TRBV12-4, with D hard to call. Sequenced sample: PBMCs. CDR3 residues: CASSLGPQPQHF. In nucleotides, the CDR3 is TGTGCCAGCAGTTTAGGCCCTCAGCCCCAGCATTTT.